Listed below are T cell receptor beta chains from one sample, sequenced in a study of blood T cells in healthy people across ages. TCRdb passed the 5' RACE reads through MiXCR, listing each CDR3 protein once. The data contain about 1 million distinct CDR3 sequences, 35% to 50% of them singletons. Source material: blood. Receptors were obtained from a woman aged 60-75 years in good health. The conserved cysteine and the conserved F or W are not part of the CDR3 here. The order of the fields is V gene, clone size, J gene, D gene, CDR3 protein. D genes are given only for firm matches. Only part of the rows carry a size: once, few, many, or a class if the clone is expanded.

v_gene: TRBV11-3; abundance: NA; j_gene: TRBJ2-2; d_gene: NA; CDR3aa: ASSLGIRGTGELF
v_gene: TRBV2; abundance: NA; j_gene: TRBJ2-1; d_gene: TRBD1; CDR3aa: ASSGTGFYNEQF
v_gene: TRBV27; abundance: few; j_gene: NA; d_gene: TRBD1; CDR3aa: ASSATLPDRVFHEQY
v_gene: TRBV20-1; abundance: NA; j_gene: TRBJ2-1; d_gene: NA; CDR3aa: SGTAGGGPAF
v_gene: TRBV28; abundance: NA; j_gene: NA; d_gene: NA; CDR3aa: ASIEGQPYNEQY
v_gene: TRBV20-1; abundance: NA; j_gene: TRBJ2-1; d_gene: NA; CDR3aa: SARDRGSAANEQF
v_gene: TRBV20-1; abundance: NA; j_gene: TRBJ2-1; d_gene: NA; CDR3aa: SAALSGNEQF
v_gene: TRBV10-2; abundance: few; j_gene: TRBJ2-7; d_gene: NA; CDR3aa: ASRKQGEVYEQY
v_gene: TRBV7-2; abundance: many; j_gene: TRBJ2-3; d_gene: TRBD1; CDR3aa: ASSPGTGWTDTQY
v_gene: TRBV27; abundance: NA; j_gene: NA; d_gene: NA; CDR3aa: ASSGWSETQY
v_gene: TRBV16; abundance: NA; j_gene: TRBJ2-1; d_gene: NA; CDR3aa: ASSLGHGDEQF
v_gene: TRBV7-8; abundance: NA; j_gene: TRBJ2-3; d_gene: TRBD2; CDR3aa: AGSLTGLADTQY
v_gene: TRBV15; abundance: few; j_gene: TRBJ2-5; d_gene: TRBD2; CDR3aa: ATSRRLAGGETQY
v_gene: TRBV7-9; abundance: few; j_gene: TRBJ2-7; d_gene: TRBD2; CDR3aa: ASSLTSGAGYEQY
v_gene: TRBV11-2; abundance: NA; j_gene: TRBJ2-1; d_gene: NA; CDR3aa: ASSPRASSYNEQF
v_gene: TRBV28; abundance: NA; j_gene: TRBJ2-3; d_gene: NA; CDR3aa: ASGRLGTDTQY
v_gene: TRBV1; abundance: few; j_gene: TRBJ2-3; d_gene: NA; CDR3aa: TSSQEGREGPDTQY
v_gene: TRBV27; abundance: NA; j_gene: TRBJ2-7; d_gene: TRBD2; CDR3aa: ASSLSNGLAGANEQY
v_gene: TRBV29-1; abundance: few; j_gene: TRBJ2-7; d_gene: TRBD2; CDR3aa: SVAGGSTYEQY
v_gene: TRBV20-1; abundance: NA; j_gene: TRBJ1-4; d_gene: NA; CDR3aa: SARQITNEKLF
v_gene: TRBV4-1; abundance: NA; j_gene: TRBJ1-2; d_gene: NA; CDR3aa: ASSQDGAVYGYT
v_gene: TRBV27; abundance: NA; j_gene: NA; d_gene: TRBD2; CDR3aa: ASRPASLAEGNEQY
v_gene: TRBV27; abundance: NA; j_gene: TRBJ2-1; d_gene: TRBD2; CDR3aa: ASSHLGGRVNNEQF
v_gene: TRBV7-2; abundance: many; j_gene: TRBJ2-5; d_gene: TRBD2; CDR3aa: ASSLTSPVTSGRAETQY
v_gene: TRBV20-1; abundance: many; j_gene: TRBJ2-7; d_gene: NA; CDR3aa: SAERPAEDKQY
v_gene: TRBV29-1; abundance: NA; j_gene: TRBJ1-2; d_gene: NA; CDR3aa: SASPGQGVNYGCT
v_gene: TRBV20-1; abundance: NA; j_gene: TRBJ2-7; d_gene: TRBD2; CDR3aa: SALAGGMSYEQY
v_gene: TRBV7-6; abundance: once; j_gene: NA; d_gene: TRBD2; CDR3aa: ASTRGSGPNNEQY
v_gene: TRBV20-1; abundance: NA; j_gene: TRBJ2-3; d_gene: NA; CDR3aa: SARSEGGTDTQY
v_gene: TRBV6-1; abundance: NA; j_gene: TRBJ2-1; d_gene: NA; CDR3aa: ASKVGSYEQF
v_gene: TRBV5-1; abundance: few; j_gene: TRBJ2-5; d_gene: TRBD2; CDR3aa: ASSDGLAGSGETQY
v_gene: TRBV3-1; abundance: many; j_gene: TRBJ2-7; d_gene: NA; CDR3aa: ASSQVGGGSEQY
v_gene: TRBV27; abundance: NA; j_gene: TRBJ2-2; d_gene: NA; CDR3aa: ASSLFAGINTGELF
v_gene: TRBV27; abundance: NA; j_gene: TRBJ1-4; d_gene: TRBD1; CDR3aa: ASSAGTVTNEKLF
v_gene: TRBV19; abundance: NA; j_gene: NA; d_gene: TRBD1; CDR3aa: ASSMEGTGAYEQY
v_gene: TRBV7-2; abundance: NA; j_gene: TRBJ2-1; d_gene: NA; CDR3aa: ASSLVRLYNEQF
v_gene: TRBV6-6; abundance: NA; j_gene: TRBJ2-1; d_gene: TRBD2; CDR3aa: ASSYSVAGVSNEQF
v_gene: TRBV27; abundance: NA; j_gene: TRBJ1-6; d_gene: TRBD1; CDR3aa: ASSPGQRVRSPLH
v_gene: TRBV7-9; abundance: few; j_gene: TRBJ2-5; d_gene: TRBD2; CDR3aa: ASSLAAGGGETQY
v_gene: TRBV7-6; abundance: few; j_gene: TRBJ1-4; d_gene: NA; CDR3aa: ASSLETNEKLF
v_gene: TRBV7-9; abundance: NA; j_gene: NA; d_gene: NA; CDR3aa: ASMNSSYNEQY
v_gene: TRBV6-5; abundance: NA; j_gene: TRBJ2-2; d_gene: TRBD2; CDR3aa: ASSYSPSGRGGSGELF
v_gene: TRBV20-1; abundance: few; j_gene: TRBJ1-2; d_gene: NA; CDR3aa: SASVVRGSGYT
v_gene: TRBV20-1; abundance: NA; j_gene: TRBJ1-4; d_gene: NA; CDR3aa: SAREGGPNEKLF
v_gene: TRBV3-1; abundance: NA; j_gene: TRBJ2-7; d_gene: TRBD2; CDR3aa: ASSQVSGRAYEQY
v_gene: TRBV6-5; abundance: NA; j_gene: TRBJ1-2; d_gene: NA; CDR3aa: ASSYSRTRAINYGYT
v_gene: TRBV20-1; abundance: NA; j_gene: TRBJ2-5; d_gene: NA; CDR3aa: SARSTGFPQETQY
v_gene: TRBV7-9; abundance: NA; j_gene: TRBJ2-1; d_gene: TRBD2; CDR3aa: ASRSGLAGGRNEQF
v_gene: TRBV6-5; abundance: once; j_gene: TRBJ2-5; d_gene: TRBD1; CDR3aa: ASSYLGTGGKNEQY
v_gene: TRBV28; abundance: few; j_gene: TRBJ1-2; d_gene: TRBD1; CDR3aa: ASSYEDRAGYT
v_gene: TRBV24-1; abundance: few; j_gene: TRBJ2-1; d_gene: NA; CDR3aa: ATSDLGRGSNEQF
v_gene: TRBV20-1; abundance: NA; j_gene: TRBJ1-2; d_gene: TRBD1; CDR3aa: SARPDRGLYGYT
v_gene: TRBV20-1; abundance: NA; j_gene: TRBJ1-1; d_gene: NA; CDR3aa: SARDLATGGCEAY
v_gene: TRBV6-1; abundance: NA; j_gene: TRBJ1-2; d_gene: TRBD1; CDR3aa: ASRIGGGGYGYT
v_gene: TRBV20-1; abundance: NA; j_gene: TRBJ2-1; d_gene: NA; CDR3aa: SVRTARERGNEQF